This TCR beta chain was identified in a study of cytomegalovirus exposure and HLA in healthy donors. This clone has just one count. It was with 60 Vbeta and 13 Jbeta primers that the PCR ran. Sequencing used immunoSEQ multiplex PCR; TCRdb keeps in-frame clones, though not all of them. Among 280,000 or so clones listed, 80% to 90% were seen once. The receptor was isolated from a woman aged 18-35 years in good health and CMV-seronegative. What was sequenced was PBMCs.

This chain's CDR3 is CASSLVASGGGETQYF. In nucleotides, the CDR3 is TGTGCCAGCAGCTTAGTAGCTAGCGGGGGTGGGGAGACCCAGTACTTC. V gene TRBV7-3 combines with J gene TRBJ2-5; 10 bases fit TRBD2. Germline V gene data show CDR1 as SGHTA and CDR2 as FQGTGA. CDR3 length: 16 residues. The junction had 8 bases not matched to a gene; V was cut back by 2 bases and J by 5 bases. Using reference TRBV7-3 and TRBJ2-5 for the parts outside the CDR3, the full variable domain is GAGVSQTPSNKVTEKGKYVELRCDPISGHTALYWYRQSLGQGPEFLIYFQGTGAADDSGLPNDRFFAVRPEGSVSTLKIQRTERGDSAVYLCASSLVASGGGETQYFGPGTRLLVL.